Sequencing of this T cell receptor beta chain was carried out in a study of blood T cell repertoires in COVID-19. Study overall: Spain, Italy and the United States supplied samples that represented acute and convalescent COVID-19. PBMCs, B-cell-depleted T cells, or T cells provided the cDNA or gDNA that made up the material.

This clone was observed a few times. Original methodology: Cell counts per sample came from amplifying reference gene primers. TCRdb keeps only in-frame clones here, not all; method: immunoSEQ multiplex PCR. V and J calls plus clone size are reproduced from that table; the DNA served to infer D and trimming. The sample has 300,000 to 350,000 clones, about 85% seen once. Germline CDR1 and CDR2: LNHDA and SQIVND (reference sequence). The V and J ends lost 3 bases and 4 bases respectively, with 9 bases between them. The CDR3 is 13 residues long. The rearrangement links TRBV19 to TRBJ1-2; possible D gene TRBD1, 5 bases. The receptor's source is a man aged 18 to 35 with active or convalescent COVID-19. The sample was peripheral blood. CDR3 loop: CASSIPGIYGYTF. CDR3 in DNA: TGTGCCAGTAGTATTCCAGGGATCTATGGCTACACCTTC.